This note documents a single T cell receptor (beta chain) sequence. Its antigen is not identified. The germline V gene encodes CDR1 SGHDT and CDR2 YYEEEE. This CDR3 has 12 amino acids. The V gene end was trimmed by 3 bases and the J gene end by 5 bases; junction bases not matched to a gene: 0. Regarding time point: week 23, last vaccination. A single vaccine dose contained 300 ug of mutant IDH1 20-mer peptide, and topical imiquimod was used with it. The data stem from a study of a mutant IDH1 vaccine in newly diagnosed glioma. Assay: immunoSEQ multiplex PCR; the TCRdb copy retains only in-frame clones and omits some. The data show 55,000 or so clones, about four fifths seen once.

This rearrangement joins TRBV5-6 to TRBJ1-1; 8 nucleotides match TRBD1. The clonotype was recovered from a man aged 40-49 years with glioma. This specimen was PBMCs, taken from a glioma patient whose treatment included an IDH1 peptide vaccine. CDR3 residues: CASSWTGTEAFF. Here the CDR3 DNA reads TGTGCCAGCAGCTGGACAGGGACTGAAGCTTTCTTT.